A single sample is the source of the 31 T cell receptor beta chains below, sequenced in a study of T cell repertoires in cytomegalovirus infection. TCRdb used MiXCR to reprocess the reads, holding one entry per CDR3 protein. This table has tens of thousands of distinct CDR3 sequences, 20% to 25% appearing once. No antigens are known for them. Here the sequenced sample was CD8+ T cells from cultured PBMCs, taken from culture after CMV antigen stimulation. These TCRs come from a human donor in good health (CMV status not recorded). Some clones in this sample may be carry-over from other donors' samples.

This clonotype was counted only a few times. The chain recombines TRBV6-2 or TRBV6-3 with TRBJ2-1, with unresolved D. V was shortened by 7 bases and J by 7 bases, with 8 bases between the two germline ends. Germline lookup yields CDR1 MNHEY and CDR2 SVGEGT. The CDR3 loop spans 11 amino acids. In DNA, the CDR3 is TGTGCCAGCACTCCCGGGAATGAGCAGTTCTTC. The encoded protein is CASTPGNEQFF.

This clonotype was observed a handful of times. This rearrangement joins TRBV7-2 to TRBJ2-5; TRBD2 aligns across 11 bases. From germline, CDR1 is SGHTA and CDR2 FQGNSA. J was trimmed by 3 bases and V by 3 bases; bases with no gene match: 6. This CDR3 is built from 16 residues. CDR3 region: CASSFSGGAAEETQYF. The CDR3 coding sequence is TGTGCCAGCAGCTTTAGCGGGGGGGCTGCTGAAGAGACCCAGTACTTC. The whole variable domain, filled in from reference TRBV7-2 and TRBJ2-5, reads GAGVSQSPSNKVTEKGKDVELRCDPISGHTALYWYRQSLGQGLEFLIYFQGNSAPDKSGLPSDRFSAERTGGSVSTLTIQRTQQEDSAVYLCASSFSGGAAEETQYFGPGTRLLVL.

This clonotype was seen a few times. The CDR3 protein is CASSFGTYEQYF. CDR3 nucleotide sequence: TGTGCCAGCAGTTTCGGGACGTACGAGCAGTACTTC. This chain joins TRBV12-3 or TRBV12-4 and TRBJ2-7; D possibly uses TRBD1 or TRBD2 (5 bases each). V lost 3 bases and J lost 4, with 7 bases in between. This CDR3 comprises 12 residues.

This clonotype was detected only a few times. The V gene is TRBV4-1, the J gene TRBJ2-1, with D perhaps TRBD2 (6 bases). From germline, CDR1 is MGHRA and CDR2 YSYEKL. The V gene lost 3 bases and the J gene lost 0 bases, with 12 bases spanning the gap. The CDR3 totals 16 residues. The CDR3 here is CASSQLALSSYNEQFF. The DNA of the CDR3 is TGCGCCAGCAGCCAGCTAGCGCTGAGCTCCTACAATGAGCAGTTCTTC.

This clonotype was seen only a few times. V and J are TRBV7-2 and TRBJ1-5; tentative D call: TRBD1 (5 bases). V was shortened by 0 bases and J by 2 bases, with 11 bases between the two germline ends. The germline V gene encodes CDR1 SGHTA and CDR2 FQGNSA. This CDR3 region has 16 residues. The CDR3 coding sequence is TGTGCCAGCAGCTTAGCGGGTGGAGGGGGCAATCAGCCCCAGCATTTT. Translating gives CASSLAGGGGNQPQHF.

The chain links TRBV7-8 to TRBJ2-1, with D unclear. Germline CDR1 and CDR2: SGHVS and FQNEAQ. This CDR3 has 16 residues. The ends were cut back, 7 bases at V and 0 bases at J, with 16 bases in the middle. In DNA, the CDR3 is TGTGCCAGCAACCTCCTCCGGGTGAGCTCCTACAATGAGCAGTTCTTC. Amino acids: CASNLLRVSSYNEQFF.

J is TRBJ2-1 and V is TRBV10-1; D may be TRBD2 (5 bases). This CDR3 contains 13 residues. Looked up from germline, CDR1 is WNHNN and CDR2 is SYGVQD (reference sequence). Trimming shortened V by 2 bases and J by 8 bases, and 10 bases separated the two germline ends. The CDR3 is CASSEPGSHEQFF. The CDR3 DNA is TGCGCCAGCAGTGAGCCGGGGTCCCATGAGCAGTTCTTC.

V gene TRBV12-3 or TRBV12-4 combines with J gene TRBJ1-1; D is ambiguous. Deletions cut 6 bases from V and 0 bases from J, with 14 bases between. The CDR3 contains 15 residues. The CDR3: CASRTGLTLNTEAFF. The CDR3 DNA follows: TGTGCCAGCAGAACCGGTTTGACGTTGAACACTGAAGCTTTCTTT.

This clonotype has a handful of counts. This rearrangement joins TRBV11-2 to TRBJ1-5; tentatively, D is TRBD1 (6 bases). This CDR3 spans 17 amino acids. CDR1 and CDR2 from the germline V gene are SGHAT and FQNNGV. V lost 4 bases and J lost 8, with 24 bases in between. CDR3 residues: CASSSLRDTTGVEPQHF. The CDR3 region has the DNA TGTGCCAGCAGCTCCCTAAGGGACACTACTGGCGTGGAGCCCCAGCATTTT.

This clonotype showed up just a few times. The chain couples TRBV7-8 to TRBJ1-6; TRBD1 matches 7 bases. Germline CDR1 reads SGHVS; CDR2 reads FQNEAQ. The CDR3 is 15 amino acids. J gave up 10 bases and V 5 bases, and 11 bases lay outside the gene matches. This CDR3 reads CASSRPGTVKSPLHF. CDR3 in DNA: TGTGCCAGCAGCCGTCCCGGGACAGTTAAATCACCCCTCCACTTT.

V is TRBV7-2 and J is TRBJ2-7; 7 bases match TRBD1. This CDR3 spans 14 amino acids. Trimming at V came to 5 bases and at J to 2 bases, leaving 6 bases not matched to a gene. Germline V gene data show CDR1 as SGHTA and CDR2 as FQGNSA. CDR3 sequence reads: CASSPTGSAYEQYF. In nucleotides, the CDR3 is TGTGCCAGCAGCCCGACAGGGTCCGCCTACGAGCAGTACTTC.

The chain is built from TRBV6-5 and TRBJ2-6; a weak D match, TRBD1 (6 bases). The V and J ends lost 2 bases and 0 bases respectively, with 11 bases between them. The CDR3 length is 17 residues. Per the germline V gene, CDR1 is MNHEY and CDR2 is SVGAGI. CDR3 DNA sequence: TGTGCCAGCAGTTACAGGACAGCGTCCTCTGGGGCCAACGTCCTGACTTTC. Its protein is CASSYRTASSGANVLTF.

The chain employs TRBV6-1 and TRBJ1-1; D unresolved. V was clipped by 5 bases and J by 0 bases, with 13 bases between them. This CDR3 is built from 15 residues. The germline gives CDR1 MNHNS, CDR2 SASEGT. DNA of the CDR3: TGTGCCAGCAGTACTGACTGGACCATGAACACTGAAGCTTTCTTT. Its protein product is CASSTDWTMNTEAFF.

This clonotype was seen only a few times. The chain couples TRBV14 to TRBJ2-7, with D tentatively TRBD1 (5 bases). V gave up 0 bases and J gave up 6 bases, with 27 bases separating them. The V gene's germline CDR1 is SGHDN and CDR2 FVKESK. The CDR3 extends over 19 amino acids. This CDR3 reads CASSQDREVITGLALEQYF. In DNA form, the CDR3 reads TGTGCCAGCAGCCAAGACAGGGAAGTGATAACAGGCCTTGCTCTCGAGCAGTACTTC.

The V gene is TRBV27, the J gene TRBJ2-3, with 7 bases lining up with TRBD2. V dropped 6 bases and J dropped 0; count of bases not matched to a gene: 9. Germline V lookup: CDR1 MNHEY, CDR2 SMNVEV (reference sequence). CDR3 length: 16 residues. This chain's CDR3 is CASSNGGTLSTDTQYF. The DNA for the CDR3 is TGTGCCAGCAGCAACGGGGGGACTCTTAGCACAGATACGCAGTATTTT.

This clonotype occurred many times. The chain has TRBV13 and TRBJ2-5; the D gene is possibly TRBD2 (5 bases). The CDR3 has 12 residues. Trimming took 4 bases from V and 5 from J, leaving 8 bases between them. Germline V gene sequence: CDR1 PRHDT, CDR2 FYEKMQ (reference sequence). This chain's CDR3 is CASSSGRETQYF. Written as DNA, the CDR3 is TGTGCCAGCAGCTCGGGAAGGGAGACCCAGTACTTC.

The chain links TRBV6-5 to TRBJ2-2; weak D call: TRBD2 (5 bases). The germline V and J ends were trimmed by 2 bases and 5 bases, with 15 bases remaining between them. The CDR3 has 16 amino acids. The germline V gene has CDR1 MNHEY and CDR2 SVGAGI. CDR3 in DNA: TGTGCCAGCAGTTACGGGGAGACATATCTAACCGGGGAGCTGTTTTTT. This translates into CASSYGETYLTGELFF.

The chain uses TRBV7-9 and TRBJ1-2; D uncertain. CDR3 length: 13 residues. Trimming took off 3 bases at V and 4 bases at J, with 9 bases between the two ends. The germline V gene encodes CDR1 SEHNR and CDR2 FQNEAQ (reference sequence). DNA of the CDR3: TGTGCCAGCAGCTTCTTAGGCACCTATGGCTACACCTTC. Residues: CASSFLGTYGYTF.

The chain joins TRBV12-3 or TRBV12-4 to TRBJ2-1; D perhaps matches TRBD2 (5 bases). The CDR3 has 13 amino acids. V was pared by 3 bases and J by 7 bases, with 10 bases between. CDR3 sequence reads: CASSFAGLNEQFF. The CDR3 DNA reads TGTGCCAGCAGTTTTGCGGGCCTGAATGAGCAGTTCTTC.

CDR3 DNA: TGTGCCAGCAGTTTTTCCCCCCGGGACAGCCGAGACTATGGCTACACCTTC. Encoded protein: CASSFSPRDSRDYGYTF. This chain uses TRBV12-3 or TRBV12-4 with TRBJ1-2; 7 bases are a match to TRBD1. The length of the CDR3 is 17 residues. V gave up 3 bases and J gave up 3 bases; unmatched junction bases: 13.

This clonotype has only a few counts. This sequence joins TRBV7-9 and TRBJ1-1; tentative D call: TRBD1 (6 bases). Per the germline V gene, CDR1 is SEHNR and CDR2 is FQNEAQ (reference sequence). This CDR3 comprises 13 residues. The V and J ends lost 4 bases and 3 bases respectively, with 9 bases between them. CDR3 amino acids: CASSSSGDTEAFF. The CDR3 nucleotides are TGTGCCAGCAGCTCCTCAGGGGACACTGAAGCTTTCTTT.

CDR3 DNA: TGTGCCAGCAGTAGGGGAGGAGCGACAAACTATGGCTACACCTTC. This translates into CASSRGGATNYGYTF. J is TRBJ1-2 and V is TRBV7-9, with a weak D call TRBD1 (5 bases). The CDR3 totals 15 residues. V was pared by 6 bases and J by 2 bases, with 16 bases between. Germline-derived CDR1 and CDR2 are SEHNR and FQNEAQ (reference sequence).

This clonotype was picked up a small number of times. The V call is TRBV4-1, the J call TRBJ1-1, with D hard to call. V was pared by 1 base and J by 0 bases, with 6 bases between. The germline V gene encodes CDR1 MGHRA and CDR2 YSYEKL. The CDR3 is made up of 14 amino acids. The CDR3 coding sequence is TGCGCCAGCAGCCAAGGCCCCATGAACACTGAAGCTTTCTTT. Residues: CASSQGPMNTEAFF.

This clonotype was detected only a few times. The V gene is TRBV7-2, the J gene TRBJ1-5, with TRBD1 identical over 7 bases. This CDR3 spans 16 amino acids. The V and J ends lost 3 bases and 0 bases, in that order; junction bases with no gene match: 5. Germline V gene lookup returns CDR1 SGHTA and CDR2 FQGNSA. The CDR3 coding sequence is TGTGCCAGCAGCTTGAGGACAGGAAATAGCAATCAGCCCCAGCATTTT. This translates into CASSLRTGNSNQPQHF.

The chain has TRBV12-3 or TRBV12-4 and TRBJ2-2; D might be TRBD1 or TRBD2, each matching 5 bases. The CDR3 is 13 amino acids. Trimming cost V 3 bases and J 6 bases, with 8 bases left between them. The CDR3 DNA reads TGTGCCAGCAGTTTCCGGGGACCCGGGGAGCTGTTTTTT. Translation gives CASSFRGPGELFF.

The chain uses TRBV20-1 and TRBJ2-7; D gene ambiguous. The CDR3 loop spans 13 amino acids. V was trimmed by 1 base and J by 3 bases, leaving 10 bases between them. Germline CDR1 and CDR2: DFQATT and SNEGSKA (reference sequence). Written as DNA, the CDR3 is TGCAGTGCTAGAGCTGGACGGTTCTACGAGCAGTACTTC. Its protein product is CSARAGRFYEQYF.

This clonotype occurred a few times. A junction boundary mismatches the germline segment, possibly from a read error. The CDR3 loop is CASSPGGLDGYTF. The CDR3 DNA follows: TGTGCCAGCAGCCCCGGTGGGTTAGATGGCTACACCTTC. The chain joins TRBV4-1 to TRBJ1-2, with D uncertain. Germline loops: CDR1 MGHRA, CDR2 YSYEKL. The CDR3 covers 13 residues.

This clonotype was observed a handful of times. The V call is TRBV10-3, the J call TRBJ1-5; no clear D gene. Germline CDR1 reads ENHRY; CDR2 reads SYGVKD. The CDR3 runs to 17 residues. Trimming removed 0 bases from V and 0 bases from J, with 12 bases in between. CDR3: CAISESNIRVSNQPQHF. The DNA of the CDR3 is TGTGCCATCAGTGAGTCGAATATCCGGGTTAGCAATCAGCCCCAGCATTTT.

This clonotype was observed a few times. The chain employs TRBV6-5 and TRBJ2-3; 9 bases match TRBD2. J was trimmed by 7 bases and V by 2 bases; bases with no gene match: 10. This CDR3 spans 16 amino acids. The germline V gene has CDR1 MNHEY and CDR2 SVGAGI. The CDR3 coding sequence is TGTGCCAGCAGTTACCGAGTGGGACTAGCTGAGAATACGCAGTATTTT. Amino acids: CASSYRVGLAENTQYF.

The J gene is TRBJ1-1, the V gene TRBV6-2 or TRBV6-3, with unresolved D. The CDR3 consists of 13 residues. CDR1 is MNHEY, CDR2 SVGEGT, per germline. The germline V and J ends were trimmed by 5 bases and 4 bases, with 11 bases remaining between them. The CDR3 nucleotides read TGTGCCAGCAGTCCTTTGAGCGGCACTGAAGCTTTCTTT. Its protein is CASSPLSGTEAFF.

The rearrangement joins TRBV27 to TRBJ2-1; 8 bases fit TRBD1. Germline V gives CDR1 MNHEY, CDR2 SMNVEV (reference sequence). The CDR3 has 14 residues. Trimming removed 4 bases from V and 4 bases from J; junction bases left unmatched: 3. CDR3 sequence reads: CASSSGTGYNEQFF. The DNA for the CDR3 is TGTGCCAGCAGTTCAGGGACAGGTTACAATGAGCAGTTCTTC.